Sequencing of this TCR beta chain was carried out in a study of post-analysis software for immune sequencing data. Study overall: Relapsing-remitting, secondary progressive and progressive-relapsing multiple sclerosis courses were included.

Worth noting for this clonotype: Its antigen is not known. This may stem from a read error, because a much larger clone lies one nucleotide away.

The germline V gene has CDR1 MNHEY and CDR2 SVGAGI. Trimming took 0 bases from V and 7 from J, leaving 12 bases between them. There are 14 residues in the CDR3. Every TCR beta cDNA library bore unique molecular identifiers. TCRdb passed the PCR reads through MiXCR, listing each CDR3 protein once. The sample includes around 200,000 distinct CDR3 sequences, 29% seen only once; the top ten take approximately 3%. Whole-study findings and limits: Controls showed lower frequencies than patients for five or six TRBV segments, and TRBV5-6, TRBV5-1 and TRBV20-1 were among these.

This receptor was obtained from a girl aged 2-17 years with multiple sclerosis. V and J are TRBV6-5 and TRBJ1-2; possible D gene TRBD1, 6 bases. The sequencing sample was made of blood. CDR3 bases: TGTGCCAGCAGTTACTCTACAGGGAGTCGTGGCTACACCTTC. Protein: CASSYSTGSRGYTF.